The source of this TCR gamma chain is a study of intestinal T cells in coeliac disease (dated by TCRdb to the early 2020s). Describing the broader study: In the TRG cohort, the mean age of coeliac patients was about 16 years compared with about 51 years for controls, so the coeliac patients were much younger than the controls. A second, larger TCR-gamma (TRG) cohort included duodenal biopsies from some 33 coeliac disease patients and over 20 non-coeliac controls. The TCR-delta (TRD) cohort included duodenal biopsies from 11 coeliac disease patients and 11 non-coeliac controls.

Genomic DNA was extracted with the QIAamp DNA FFPE tissue kit from ten 5-um FFPE scrolls per case. Fully anonymised formalin-fixed paraffin-embedded duodenal biopsies surplus to diagnostic needs were used to test TCR repertoire-based classification of coeliac disease. The controls had upper endoscopy for reflux, dyspepsia or gastritis, and there was no clinical or histological suspicion of coeliac disease in any of the controls. Only a few counts were recorded for this clone. Its target antigen remains unknown. One base away there is no much larger clone; base qualities are not given. The cysteine opens and the phenylalanine closes a CDR3 of 13 amino acids. CDR3 DNA is the only sequence kept; it has 39 bases, read in frame from the first base. In the germline V gene, CDR1 corresponds to EGSNGY and CDR2 to YDSYNSKV. Trimming accounts for 5 bases at V and 4 bases at J, while the number of junction bases matched to no gene is 8.

Receptor amplification or capture employed multiplex PCR. TCRdb records Ion Torrent PGM as the sequencer. TRG repertoires were amplified from approximately 220 ng of biopsy DNA using the LymphoTrack kit, whose primers carry Illumina adapters. TRG amplicons were purified using AMPure XP beads, were quantified on a 2100 Bioanalyzer, and were pooled equimolarly. Sequencing of TRG libraries was performed on an Ion PGM instrument. As for the original processing: FastX removed reads in which more than 10% of nucleotides fell below the per-patient third-quartile quality score. IMGT/HighV-QUEST was used to align reads in order to assign V, D and J genes, locate CDR3 regions and judge functionality. After the sequences were translated into amino acids, every sequence predicted to be non-functional was thrown out. The CDR3s were broken into kmers both with and without positional annotation, PCA was run on the kmer frequencies, and the samples were clustered using every one of the 1023 combinations of PCs 1-10. Leave-one-out cross-validation was used to validate the classification, with parameters re-optimised on the remaining samples in each round. Shannon diversity was calculated using the vegan R package from repeated random subsamples equal to the lowest read count. TCRdb recomputed clones from the public reads with CATT; identical DNA rows were then combined. TCRdb assigned the V and J calls; the authors' analysis was not used. The sample table contains just over 250 gamma-chain clones; only one count was recorded for around 50% of them. The ten largest make up about 48% of the sample.

General findings and caveats noted by the study authors: FFPE-derived DNA was found to be relatively degraded, and loss of a proportion of TCR sequences in each sample was likely caused by this degradation. There was no way to tell repeated CDR3 amino acid sequences apart from PCR duplicates. The coeliac group and the control group were significantly different in age, but an analysis split by age did not give significant classification. Of 54 biopsies, roughly 50 (about 94%) were correctly classified by TRG clustering, and a leave-one-out accuracy of roughly 90% was reported. In training, clustering based on TRD kmers put all 20 or so biopsies in the right class, and the reported leave-one-out accuracy was roughly 91%.

The rearranged chain carries TRGV2 and TRGJ1 or TRGJ2. Sequencing was done on a sample of a duodenal biopsy. The TCR sequence derives from a human donor who served as a control with a normal duodenal biopsy, not a healthy volunteer. The sequenced DNA: TGTGCCACCTGGGGACGGGCGTATTATAAGAAACTCTTT. Translated, this gives CATWGRAYYKKLF.